This is a list of T cell receptor beta chains from one sample in a study of human T cells and chemical hapten exposure. A single record per CDR3 protein comes from TCRdb applying MiXCR to the RACE reads. The sample has more than 250,000 distinct CDR3 sequences; approximately 7.5% are singletons. Sequencing was performed on whole blood, taken in connection with sensitization to the hapten diphenylcyclopropenone (DPC). The receptors derive from a man between 18 and 29 years old with alopecia areata. Some clones in this sample may be carry-over from other donors' samples. CDR3s include the opening cysteine and the closing phenylalanine or tryptophan. The order of the fields is J gene, V gene, clone size, D gene, CDR3 DNA, CDR3 protein. D genes are given only for firm matches. Rows give clone size only sometimes, using once, few, many, or a class for an expanded clone.

TRBJ2-4,TRBV12-3/TRBV12-4,NA,NA,TGTGCCAGCAGTTTAAGAGGGGGTGGCAAAAACATTCAGTACTTC,CASSLRGGGKNIQYF
TRBJ2-7,TRBV7-9,few,NA,TGTGCCAGCAGCTTAGAAGGGGTAGACGAGCAGTACTTC,CASSLEGVDEQYF
TRBJ1-1,TRBV20-1,few,NA,TGCAGTGCTAGAAAGACGGCATTAACTGAAGCTTTCTTT,CSARKTALTEAFF
TRBJ2-3,TRBV10-3,NA,TRBD2,TGTGCCATCAGTGAGCCGACTAGCGGGGTTGATACGCAGTATTTT,CAISEPTSGVDTQYF
TRBJ2-7,TRBV11-2,NA,TRBD1,TGTGCCAGCAGCTCCGTCCGGGACAGAACCTACGAGCAGTACTTC,CASSSVRDRTYEQYF
TRBJ1-2,TRBV6-5,many,NA,TGTGCCAGCAGCGTCAGAGAAGAATACTATGGCTACACCTTC,CASSVREEYYGYTF
TRBJ2-3,TRBV4-3,NA,NA,TGCGCCAGCAGCCAAGTAGGAGGGGGTGCAGATACGCAGTATTTT,CASSQVGGGADTQYF
TRBJ1-4,TRBV4-3,NA,TRBD1,TGCGCCAGCAGCCACGCTACAGGGGGCGCAAATGAAAAACTGTTTTTT,CASSHATGGANEKLFF
TRBJ2-7,TRBV28,many,NA,TGTGCCAGCAGTTGGGTACGGAACGAGCAGTACTTC,CASSWVRNEQYF
TRBJ2-5,TRBV7-2,few,TRBD1,TGTGCCAGCAGCTTATACCGGGACAGGGTCGGTGAGACCCAGTACTTC,CASSLYRDRVGETQYF
TRBJ2-3,TRBV9,many,TRBD1,TGTGCCAGCAGCGTAGAGGGGGCGCGGTCAGATACGCAGTATTTT,CASSVEGARSDTQYF
TRBJ1-6,TRBV18,NA,NA,TGTGCCAGCTCACCCCCGGACTTACCCCTCCACTTT,CASSPPDLPLHF
TRBJ1-2,TRBV7-9,few,NA,TGTGCCAGCAGCTTGGACCGGGTCACCTACACCTTC,CASSLDRVTYTF
TRBJ2-5,TRBV9,many,NA,TGTGCCAGCAGCCCGGGACTTCAAGAGACCCAGTACTTC,CASSPGLQETQYF
TRBJ2-3,TRBV11-1,NA,TRBD2,TGTGCCAGCAGCTTAGAACAGCGGGGGGGCACAGATACGCAGTATTTT,CASSLEQRGGTDTQYF
TRBJ1-2,TRBV4-2,NA,TRBD1,TGTGCCAGCAGCCAAAGCCGGGACAGGGCAGATGGCTACACCTTC,CASSQSRDRADGYTF
TRBJ1-5,TRBV5-5,few,NA,TGTGCCAGCAGCGGCCGGGACAAAAATCAGCCCCAGCATTTT,CASSGRDKNQPQHF
TRBJ1-1,TRBV6-6,few,NA,TGTGCCAGCAGTTACTTTACAGGAGCTGAAGCTTTCTTT,CASSYFTGAEAFF
TRBJ2-5,TRBV7-2,NA,NA,TGTGCCAGCAGCTTGACCCAAGAGACCCAGTACTTC,CASSLTQETQYF
TRBJ2-3,TRBV11-2,many,NA,TGTGCCAGCAGTTGGGGGCCGGCTAGCGGCCCGGGGTTTACGCAGTATTTT,CASSWGPASGPGFTQYF
TRBJ2-5,TRBV29-1,few,NA,TGCAGCGTTGTGTTGCGGACAAACCCCCAAGAGACCCAGTACTTC,CSVVLRTNPQETQYF
TRBJ2-7,TRBV7-9,NA,NA,TGTGCCAGCACGCGTGTGATTGACTCCTACGAGCAGTACTTC,CASTRVIDSYEQYF
TRBJ1-2,TRBV9,many,NA,TGTGCCAGCAGCGCCGGCAGCAGGACAGACTATGGCTACACCTTC,CASSAGSRTDYGYTF
TRBJ1-6,TRBV12-3/TRBV12-4,many,TRBD1,TGTGCCAGCAGAAACAGGGGGAATTCACCCCTCCACTTT,CASRNRGNSPLHF
TRBJ2-1,TRBV4-3,few,NA,TGCGCCAGCAGCCCTCAGATGAGCTCCTACAATGAGCAGTTCTTC,CASSPQMSSYNEQFF